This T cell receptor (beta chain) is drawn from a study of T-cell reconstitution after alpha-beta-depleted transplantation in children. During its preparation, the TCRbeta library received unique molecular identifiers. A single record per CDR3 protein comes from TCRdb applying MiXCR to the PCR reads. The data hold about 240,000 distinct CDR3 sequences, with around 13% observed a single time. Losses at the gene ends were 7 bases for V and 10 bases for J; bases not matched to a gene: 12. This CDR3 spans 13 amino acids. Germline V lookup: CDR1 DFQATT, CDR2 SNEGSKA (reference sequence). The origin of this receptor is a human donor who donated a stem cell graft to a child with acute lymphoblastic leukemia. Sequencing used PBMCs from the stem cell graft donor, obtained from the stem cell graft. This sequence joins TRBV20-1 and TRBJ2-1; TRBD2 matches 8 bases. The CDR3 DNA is TGCAGTGAAACAAGCGGGAGAATGGACGAGCAGTTCTTC. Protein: CSETSGRMDEQFF.